These T cell receptor beta chains were read from a single sample in a study of cytomegalovirus exposure and HLA in healthy donors. Sequencing used immunoSEQ multiplex PCR; TCRdb keeps in-frame clones, though not all of them. The table lists about 130,000 clones, roughly 90% of them singletons, with approximately 1.5% in the top ten. The sequenced material came from PBMCs. The origin of the receptors is a man aged 25-40 years in good health and CMV-seronegative. Each CDR3 is given with its conserved first and last residue. A D gene is named only where the DNA matches it firmly. Not all rows give a size; the values are once, few, many and, for expanded clones, a class.

abundance: NA; d_gene: TRBD2; v_gene: TRBV9; j_gene: TRBJ2-6; CDR3nt: TGTGCCAGCAGCGTCGATACTAGCGGGGCCTACTCTGGGGCCAACGTCCTGACTTTC; CDR3aa: CASSVDTSGAYSGANVLTF
abundance: NA; d_gene: NA; v_gene: TRBV27; j_gene: TRBJ1-1; CDR3nt: TGTGCCAGCAGCCACCTGGGGCAGGAGAACACTGAAGCTTTCTTT; CDR3aa: CASSHLGQENTEAFF
abundance: once; d_gene: TRBD1; v_gene: TRBV6-5; j_gene: TRBJ2-3; CDR3nt: TGTGCCAGCAGTTCACAGGGGGCCACAGATACGCAGTATTTT; CDR3aa: CASSSQGATDTQYF
abundance: NA; d_gene: TRBD1; v_gene: TRBV30; j_gene: TRBJ1-2; CDR3nt: TGTGCCTGGAGTGTTGGCAGGGGGAACTATGGCTACACCTTC; CDR3aa: CAWSVGRGNYGYTF
abundance: NA; d_gene: TRBD1; v_gene: TRBV10-3; j_gene: TRBJ2-1; CDR3nt: TGTGCCATCAGTGGGCCGGGACAGGGTAGGAATGAGCAGTTCTTC; CDR3aa: CAISGPGQGRNEQFF
abundance: once; d_gene: TRBD2; v_gene: TRBV4-1; j_gene: TRBJ2-7; CDR3nt: TGCGCCAGCAGCCAAGAAGGGACTAGCGGGAGGAGTTTCCCCTACGAGCAGTACTTC; CDR3aa: CASSQEGTSGRSFPYEQYF
abundance: NA; d_gene: NA; v_gene: TRBV7-2; j_gene: TRBJ2-1; CDR3nt: TGTGCCAGCAGCTTAGAGGACTCCCCACTCGATGAGCAGTTCTTC; CDR3aa: CASSLEDSPLDEQFF
abundance: NA; d_gene: TRBD2; v_gene: TRBV18; j_gene: TRBJ2-1; CDR3nt: TGTGCCAGCTTACAGGGGACTAGCACAGGTCTTGAGCAGTTCTTC; CDR3aa: CASLQGTSTGLEQFF
abundance: few; d_gene: NA; v_gene: TRBV5-1; j_gene: TRBJ1-5; CDR3nt: TGCGCCAGCAGCTTTTCGGGAAATAGCAATCAGCCCCAGCATTTT; CDR3aa: CASSFSGNSNQPQHF
abundance: NA; d_gene: TRBD2; v_gene: TRBV9; j_gene: TRBJ2-2; CDR3nt: TGTGCCAGCAGCGTAGAGGCCCCGGGAGGGCGGAACACCGGGGAGCTGTTTTTT; CDR3aa: CASSVEAPGGRNTGELFF
abundance: few; d_gene: NA; v_gene: TRBV5-6; j_gene: TRBJ2-2; CDR3nt: TGTGCCAGCAGCTTGGGCCAGGGTTTAAACACCGGGGAGCTGTTTTTT; CDR3aa: CASSLGQGLNTGELFF
abundance: NA; d_gene: TRBD1; v_gene: TRBV4-3; j_gene: TRBJ1-2; CDR3nt: TGCGCCAGCAGCCAAGATGCGACAGGGCGAGGCGGCTACACCTTC; CDR3aa: CASSQDATGRGGYTF
abundance: few; d_gene: NA; v_gene: TRBV12-5; j_gene: TRBJ2-7; CDR3nt: TGTGCTAGTGGTTCCCTAGGCTATCTCGAGCAGTACTTC; CDR3aa: CASGSLGYLEQYF
abundance: NA; d_gene: TRBD1; v_gene: TRBV7-9; j_gene: TRBJ2-7; CDR3nt: TGTGCCAGCAGCTTAGTTTTGGGACAGGGCAGTTACGAGCAGTACTTC; CDR3aa: CASSLVLGQGSYEQYF
abundance: NA; d_gene: TRBD2; v_gene: TRBV4-1; j_gene: TRBJ2-3; CDR3nt: TGCGCCAGCAGCTGGACTAGCGGGGCCCCTGATACGCAGTATTTT; CDR3aa: CASSWTSGAPDTQYF
abundance: NA; d_gene: NA; v_gene: TRBV19; j_gene: TRBJ1-1; CDR3nt: TGTGCCAGTAGGAAACAGATACTGACTGAAGCTTTCTTT; CDR3aa: CASRKQILTEAFF
abundance: NA; d_gene: TRBD1; v_gene: TRBV6-5; j_gene: TRBJ2-1; CDR3nt: TGTGCCAGCGGATCACCGGGACAGGGCCCCAATGAGCAGTTCTTC; CDR3aa: CASGSPGQGPNEQFF
abundance: NA; d_gene: NA; v_gene: TRBV4-2; j_gene: TRBJ2-5; CDR3nt: TGTGCCAGCAGCCCTACTTACGGTAGCGTGGTACAAGAGACCCAGTACTTC; CDR3aa: CASSPTYGSVVQETQYF
abundance: NA; d_gene: NA; v_gene: TRBV6-5; j_gene: TRBJ1-3; CDR3nt: TGTGCCAGTATGCAGGGGAACACCATATATTTT; CDR3aa: CASMQGNTIYF
abundance: NA; d_gene: NA; v_gene: TRBV5-6; j_gene: TRBJ1-1; CDR3nt: TGTGCCAGCAGCCCACTTAGGAGGGTCGACACTGAAGCTTTCTTT; CDR3aa: CASSPLRRVDTEAFF
abundance: NA; d_gene: NA; v_gene: TRBV7-9; j_gene: TRBJ2-1; CDR3nt: TGTGCCAGCAGCTTAGCCTACAGGGTCACGTACAATGAGCAGTTCTTC; CDR3aa: CASSLAYRVTYNEQFF
abundance: NA; d_gene: TRBD2; v_gene: TRBV7-2; j_gene: TRBJ2-7; CDR3nt: TGTGCCAGCAGCGCGGGACTAGACTACGAGCAGTACTTC; CDR3aa: CASSAGLDYEQYF
abundance: few; d_gene: NA; v_gene: TRBV7-9; j_gene: TRBJ2-5; CDR3nt: TGTGCCAGCAGCTTTCGTTATACTCTCCAAGAGACCCAGTACTTC; CDR3aa: CASSFRYTLQETQYF
abundance: NA; d_gene: TRBD2; v_gene: TRBV18; j_gene: TRBJ2-7; CDR3nt: TGTGCCAGCTCACTCAGCCGGGGGGGGGAATCATCCTACGAGCAGTACTTC; CDR3aa: CASSLSRGGESSYEQYF
abundance: NA; d_gene: TRBD2; v_gene: TRBV7-2; j_gene: TRBJ2-2; CDR3nt: TGTGCCAGCAGAAAGCGGGAGGAGGTCACCGGGGAGCTGTTTTTT; CDR3aa: CASRKREEVTGELFF
abundance: NA; d_gene: NA; v_gene: TRBV5-1; j_gene: TRBJ2-7; CDR3nt: TGCGCCAGCAGCTGGAAAGCCGACACGTACGAGCAGTACTTC; CDR3aa: CASSWKADTYEQYF
abundance: NA; d_gene: TRBD1; v_gene: TRBV6-1; j_gene: TRBJ2-7; CDR3nt: TGTGCCAGCAGTACACAGGGGGCTAGCTACGAGCAGTACTTC; CDR3aa: CASSTQGASYEQYF
abundance: NA; d_gene: NA; v_gene: TRBV27; j_gene: TRBJ2-5; CDR3nt: TGTGCCAGCAGTTTACGGTTTAGCGAGGTCACCCAGTACTTC; CDR3aa: CASSLRFSEVTQYF
abundance: NA; d_gene: NA; v_gene: TRBV7-9; j_gene: TRBJ2-7; CDR3nt: TGTGCCAGCAGGTATCAGGGGCCAACCTACGAGCAGTACTTC; CDR3aa: CASRYQGPTYEQYF
abundance: NA; d_gene: TRBD2; v_gene: TRBV10-2; j_gene: TRBJ2-7; CDR3nt: TGCGCCAGCTCGGGAGGGCCATATGAGCAGTACTTC; CDR3aa: CASSGGPYEQYF
abundance: NA; d_gene: NA; v_gene: TRBV7-2; j_gene: TRBJ1-5; CDR3nt: TGTGCCAGCAGCCCGAGCGCCGGGGGGCCTCAGCCCCAGCATTTT; CDR3aa: CASSPSAGGPQPQHF
abundance: NA; d_gene: TRBD2; v_gene: TRBV19; j_gene: TRBJ2-7; CDR3nt: TGTGCCAGTAGTACGGGACTAGCGGGAGGCGAGCAGTACTTC; CDR3aa: CASSTGLAGGEQYF
abundance: NA; d_gene: TRBD2; v_gene: TRBV6-1; j_gene: TRBJ2-1; CDR3nt: TGTGCCAGCAGTGAGGCGGGGGGAGCAGACTACAATGAGCAGTTCTTC; CDR3aa: CASSEAGGADYNEQFF
abundance: NA; d_gene: TRBD1; v_gene: TRBV6-1; j_gene: TRBJ1-1; CDR3nt: TGTGCCAGCAGTGCCGGGACAGGGACCACTGAAGCTTTCTTT; CDR3aa: CASSAGTGTTEAFF
abundance: NA; d_gene: TRBD2; v_gene: TRBV2; j_gene: TRBJ2-3; CDR3nt: TGTGCCAGCAGCGGGGGGGATACGCAGTATTTT; CDR3aa: CASSGGDTQYF
abundance: NA; d_gene: TRBD1; v_gene: TRBV23-1; j_gene: TRBJ2-3; CDR3nt: TGCGCCAGCAGCGGGACAGAAAGCTCAGATACGCAGTATTTT; CDR3aa: CASSGTESSDTQYF
abundance: NA; d_gene: NA; v_gene: TRBV7-2; j_gene: TRBJ2-1; CDR3nt: TGTGCCAGCAGCTTAAGTGGGGGCCCAAATGAGCAGTTCTTC; CDR3aa: CASSLSGGPNEQFF
abundance: NA; d_gene: NA; v_gene: TRBV4-1; j_gene: TRBJ2-1; CDR3nt: TGCGCCAGCAGCCAAGATCTTGTCTGGACTAAAATTAACAATGAGCAGTTCTTC; CDR3aa: CASSQDLVWTKINNEQFF
abundance: NA; d_gene: NA; v_gene: TRBV4-1; j_gene: TRBJ1-1; CDR3nt: TGCGCCAGCTCGCAGGGGAGCACTGAAGCTTTCTTT; CDR3aa: CASSQGSTEAFF
abundance: NA; d_gene: TRBD1; v_gene: TRBV7-9; j_gene: TRBJ2-7; CDR3nt: TGTGCCAGCAGCACCCCCCGACAGGGGAGCTACGAGCAGTACTTC; CDR3aa: CASSTPRQGSYEQYF
abundance: NA; d_gene: TRBD1; v_gene: TRBV5-4; j_gene: TRBJ1-1; CDR3nt: TGTGCCAGCGGACAGGCAACTAACGGGGCAAACACTGAAGCTTTCTTT; CDR3aa: CASGQATNGANTEAFF
abundance: few; d_gene: NA; v_gene: TRBV6-1; j_gene: TRBJ1-5; CDR3nt: TGTGCCAGCTTGGGCAAACGTCAGCCCCAGCATTTT; CDR3aa: CASLGKRQPQHF
abundance: NA; d_gene: NA; v_gene: TRBV6-1; j_gene: TRBJ1-1; CDR3nt: TGTGCCAGCAGTGGAACACTACTGAACACTGAAGCTTTCTTT; CDR3aa: CASSGTLLNTEAFF
abundance: NA; d_gene: TRBD2; v_gene: TRBV27; j_gene: TRBJ2-1; CDR3nt: TGTGCCAGCAGGCCGATCTCTAGCGGAATTTCCTACAATGAGCAGTTCTTC; CDR3aa: CASRPISSGISYNEQFF
abundance: NA; d_gene: TRBD1; v_gene: TRBV6-6; j_gene: TRBJ2-1; CDR3nt: TGTGCCAGCAGTTACTCGATACAGGGGGGTAATGAGCAGTTCTTC; CDR3aa: CASSYSIQGGNEQFF
abundance: NA; d_gene: NA; v_gene: TRBV7-9; j_gene: TRBJ2-1; CDR3nt: TGTGCCACAACTGGAGGCGGGGAGCAGTTCTTC; CDR3aa: CATTGGGEQFF
abundance: NA; d_gene: NA; v_gene: TRBV11-2; j_gene: TRBJ2-7; CDR3nt: TGTGCCAGCAGCTTATTCAGCGCTAGTTACGGTGTGCAGTACTTC; CDR3aa: CASSLFSASYGVQYF
abundance: NA; d_gene: NA; v_gene: TRBV29-1; j_gene: TRBJ2-5; CDR3nt: TGCAGCGGTGCTTTGGGCGAGACCCAGTACTTC; CDR3aa: CSGALGETQYF
abundance: NA; d_gene: TRBD2; v_gene: TRBV5-1; j_gene: TRBJ2-1; CDR3nt: TGCGCCAGCAGCTTGGAAGGGCTAGCGGGAGGCTACAATGAGCAGTTCTTC; CDR3aa: CASSLEGLAGGYNEQFF
abundance: NA; d_gene: TRBD2; v_gene: TRBV9; j_gene: TRBJ2-1; CDR3nt: TGTGCCAGCAGCGTTCTAGCGGGAGGGTGGTACAATGAGCAGTTCTTC; CDR3aa: CASSVLAGGWYNEQFF
abundance: NA; d_gene: NA; v_gene: TRBV5-1; j_gene: TRBJ2-3; CDR3nt: TGCGCCAGCAGTAAAGCGCAACTCAACACAGATACGCAGTATTTT; CDR3aa: CASSKAQLNTDTQYF